A selection of T cell receptor beta chains follows, all from one sample in a study of glioma-infiltrating T cells after dendritic cell vaccination. The assay was immunoSEQ multiplex PCR, and TCRdb's table has in-frame clones only and misses some. This sample has 75,000 to 95,000 clones; over 75% occur once, and the top ten carry approximately 2%. The material was blood, obtained after dendritic cell vaccination. These receptors were obtained from a human donor with glioblastoma. CDR3s leave out the opening cysteine and the closing phenylalanine or tryptophan. Rows give clone size only sometimes, using once, few, many, or a class for an expanded clone.

clone_size	j_call	v_call	cdr3_aa
-	TRBJ2-7	TRBV29-1	SVADIGYEQY
once	TRBJ1-1	TRBV7-6	ASSSTVGGTMNTEAF
-	TRBJ2-7	TRBV27	ASSRSGTVSYEQY
once	TRBJ2-6	TRBV7-6	ASSYSNSGANVLT
-	TRBJ2-1	TRBV5-1	ASRRGPENEQF
once	TRBJ1-1	TRBV6-5	ASSFPGHGTEAF
-	TRBJ1-1	TRBV2	ASSRPSGHPEAF
-	TRBJ1-3	TRBV7-9	ASSPDSISGNTIY
-	TRBJ2-5	TRBV5-4	ASSPQGIRETQY
-	TRBJ2-6	TRBV19	ASTSDSRSGANVLT
-	TRBJ2-3	TRBV5-4	ASRLGQHREDTQY
-	TRBJ2-4	TRBV14	ASSRGGVAKNIQY
-	TRBJ2-2	TRBV5-6	ASRLLSNTGELF
-	TRBJ1-1	TRBV9	ASSKTGTGLVTEAF
-	TRBJ2-7	TRBV5-1	ASSLQPGQGTEQY
-	TRBJ2-3	TRBV29-1	SAAGTRSTDTQY
once	TRBJ1-1	TRBV6-5	ASSSHEGAF
-	TRBJ2-7	TRBV19	ASSPSKGQGANEQY
once	TRBJ1-5	TRBV29-1	SVETAKNQPQH
-	TRBJ2-1	TRBV30	ACSPGLAADEQF
-	TRBJ2-2	TRBV29-1	SAMPRLAGTGELF
-	TRBJ2-2	TRBV7-9	ASSTDRATGELF
-	TRBJ2-3	TRBV13	ASSRDSRMSTDTQY
-	TRBJ2-3	TRBV19	ASDNPGTITDTQY
-	TRBJ1-3	TRBV7-2	ASSLDRGNGNTIY
-	TRBJ2-2	TRBV2	ASKWGAGELF
-	TRBJ2-1	TRBV5-1	ASSPPSGSYNEQF
-	TRBJ2-3	TRBV9	ASSVESGAYTDTQY
-	TRBJ2-7	TRBV6-5	ASTLGGGHREQY
-	TRBJ2-3	TRBV12-5	ASGLDRGWTDTQY